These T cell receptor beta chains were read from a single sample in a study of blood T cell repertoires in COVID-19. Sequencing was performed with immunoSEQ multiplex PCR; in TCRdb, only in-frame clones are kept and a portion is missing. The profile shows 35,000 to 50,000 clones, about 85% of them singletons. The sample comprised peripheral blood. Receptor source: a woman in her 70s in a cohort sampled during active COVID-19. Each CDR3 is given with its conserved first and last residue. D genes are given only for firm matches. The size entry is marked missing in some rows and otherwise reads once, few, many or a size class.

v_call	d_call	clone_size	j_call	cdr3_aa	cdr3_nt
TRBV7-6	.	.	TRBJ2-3	CASSFFTDTQYF	TGTGCCAGCAGTTTCTTCACAGATACGCAGTATTTT
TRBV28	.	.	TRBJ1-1	CASSSRQRLNTEAFF	TGTGCCAGCAGTTCCCGACAGCGTTTGAACACTGAAGCTTTCTTT
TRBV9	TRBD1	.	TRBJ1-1	CASSVWTGDITEAFF	TGTGCCAGCAGCGTTTGGACAGGCGACATCACTGAAGCTTTCTTT
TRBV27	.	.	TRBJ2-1	CASSLTRSSYNEQFF	TGTGCCAGCAGTTTGACCCGGAGCTCCTACAATGAGCAGTTCTTC
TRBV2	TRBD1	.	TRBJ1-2	CASIEDRGSYGYTF	TGTGCCAGCATCGAGGACAGGGGGTCCTATGGCTACACCTTC
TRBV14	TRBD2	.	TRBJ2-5	CASSGGLAQIETQYF	TGTGCCAGCAGCGGGGGACTAGCTCAAATAGAGACCCAGTACTTC
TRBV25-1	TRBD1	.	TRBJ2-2	CATPLTGGYSTGELFF	TGTGCCACCCCCTTAACAGGGGGGTATTCCACCGGGGAGCTGTTTTTT
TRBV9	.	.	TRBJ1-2	CASSEDINYGYTF	TGTGCCAGCAGCGAGGACATCAACTATGGCTACACCTTC
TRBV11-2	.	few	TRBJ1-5	CASSLGQTNQPQHF	TGTGCCAGCAGCTTAGGACAGACCAATCAGCCCCAGCATTTT
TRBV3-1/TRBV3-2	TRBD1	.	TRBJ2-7	CASSQADRGPYEQYF	TGTGCCAGCAGCCAAGCCGACAGGGGTCCCTACGAGCAGTACTTC
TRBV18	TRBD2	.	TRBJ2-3	CASSPALPGLASTDTQYF	TGTGCCAGCTCACCAGCTTTACCGGGACTAGCTAGCACAGATACGCAGTATTTT
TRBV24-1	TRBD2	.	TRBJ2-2	CATSARTSGTNTGELFF	TGTGCCACCAGTGCGAGGACTAGCGGGACGAACACCGGGGAGCTGTTTTTT
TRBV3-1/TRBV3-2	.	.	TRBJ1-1	CASSQAGVTEAFF	TGTGCCAGCAGCCAAGCGGGAGTGACTGAAGCTTTCTTT
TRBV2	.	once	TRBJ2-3	CASRLDRRLGDTQYF	TGTGCCAGCAGGCTCGACAGGCGCCTGGGAGATACGCAGTATTTT
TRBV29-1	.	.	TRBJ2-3	CSVENRESTDTQYF	TGCAGCGTTGAAAATAGGGAGAGCACAGATACGCAGTATTTT
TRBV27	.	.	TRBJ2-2	CASSFSLGELFF	TGTGCCAGCAGTTTTAGTCTCGGGGAGCTGTTTTTT